This record concerns one TCR beta chain sequence. This sample stems from a study of blood T cell repertoires in COVID-19. On the study more broadly: Sample material is recorded as cDNA or gDNA derived from T cells, B-cell-depleted T cells, or PBMCs.

Germline lookup yields CDR1 SGHNT and CDR2 YENEEA. Between the trimmed V and J ends, which lost 6 bases and 4 bases, there was a span of 22 bases. The CDR3 sequence is 17 residues long. Per the authors' pipeline: Amplified reference gene primers provided the basis for estimating nucleated cell counts. The method was immunoSEQ multiplex PCR; TCRdb's version includes in-frame clones alone and lacks a portion of them. D and trimming come from the DNA, and the V and J calls and clone size come from that table. The profile covers over 120,000 clones, with about nine tenths appearing a single time and approximately 4.5% taken by the ten largest. Recruitment covered under 25 US areas and drew participants whose ages spanned roughly 18 to 89 years. Symptom resolution, clearance, or two negative PCRs marked donors in Cohort 3 as recovered.

The chain is built from TRBV11-3 and TRBJ1-3; perhaps TRBD1 as D (6 bases). Source material: PBMCs or T cells enriched from blood (not recorded which). The receptor comes from a man aged 50 to 60 who had recovered from COVID-19. This CDR3 reads CASSCWPRDKPGNTIYF. The CDR3 coding sequence is TGTGCCAGCAGTTGCTGGCCCCGGGACAAACCGGGAAACACCATATATTTT. Looking up the rest from reference TRBV11-3 and TRBJ1-3 gives the full variable domain: EAGVVQSPRYKIIEKKQPVAFWCNPISGHNTLYWYLQNLGQGPELLIRYENEEAVDDSQLPKDRFSAERLKGVDSTLKIQPAELGDSAVYLCASSCWPRDKPGNTIYFGEGSWLTVV.